These T cell receptor beta chains were read from a single sample in a study of lymphopenia after photon versus proton radiotherapy. Assay: immunoSEQ multiplex PCR; the TCRdb copy retains only in-frame clones and omits some. The table includes about 23,000 clones, roughly 91% detected once. Sequenced material: peripheral blood, taken from a patient treated with proton-based radiotherapy. The source of these receptors is a woman between 65 and 79 years old with pancreatic cancer. Some clones in this sample may be carry-over from other donors' samples. CDR3s include the opening cysteine and the closing phenylalanine or tryptophan. The D gene is left open where the match is weak. Expanded clones get a size class; other rows say once, few or many, or leave the size out.

clone_size	v_call	d_call	j_call	cdr3_nt	cdr3_aa
NA	TRBV28	TRBD2	TRBJ2-5	TGTGCCAGCAGCCCCTCGATGGGACTAGCGGGATTGCGGGGGGAGACCCAGTACTTC	CASSPSMGLAGLRGETQYF
NA	TRBV5-1	NA	TRBJ2-3	TGCGCCAGCAGCTTGGACTTAGCGCTCACAGATACGCAGTATTTT	CASSLDLALTDTQYF
NA	TRBV27	NA	TRBJ2-3	TGTGCCAGCATCCCATACACAGATACGCAGTATTTT	CASIPYTDTQYF
NA	TRBV2	NA	TRBJ1-1	TGTGCCAGCAGGGTACAGGAAAACACTGAAGCTTTCTTT	CASRVQENTEAFF
NA	TRBV7-2	NA	TRBJ1-5	TGTGCCAGCAGCTTCTCTCAGGCTTCCAATCAGCCCCAGCATTTT	CASSFSQASNQPQHF
NA	TRBV11-3	TRBD2	TRBJ2-1	TGTGCCAGCAGCTTATCGGCGGGAGGTTACAATGAGCAGTTCTTC	CASSLSAGGYNEQFF
NA	TRBV4-1	NA	TRBJ2-5	TGCGCCAGCAGCCGCACTAACTCAGTCCAAGAGACCCAGTACTTC	CASSRTNSVQETQYF
NA	TRBV27	NA	TRBJ2-3	TGTGCCAGCAGTTGGTCAGACAGCACAGATACGCAGTATTTT	CASSWSDSTDTQYF
once	TRBV30	TRBD2	TRBJ2-1	TGTGCCTGGAGTCTACGGACTAGCGGGATACCCCATGAGCAGTTCTTC	CAWSLRTSGIPHEQFF
once	TRBV28	TRBD1	TRBJ1-2	TGTGCCAGCCGGACAGGGACTAACTATGGCTACACCTTC	CASRTGTNYGYTF
NA	TRBV6-5	NA	TRBJ1-4	TGTGCCAGCAGTTACGCGGGGCGCGTTGAAAAACTGTTTTTT	CASSYAGRVEKLFF
NA	TRBV19	NA	TRBJ2-1	TGTGCCAGTAGTATACAGACCAGGACCTACAATGAGCAGTTCTTC	CASSIQTRTYNEQFF
NA	TRBV18	NA	TRBJ2-3	TGTGCCAGCTCACAAAGGAGAACAGATACGCAGTATTTT	CASSQRRTDTQYF
NA	TRBV5-1	NA	TRBJ2-3	TGCGCCAGCAGCTTTAGGGGTTTAGGTCCGGACACAGATACGCAGTATTTT	CASSFRGLGPDTDTQYF
NA	TRBV4-3	NA	TRBJ2-1	TGCGCCAGCAGCCAGGGGTATACCGGGAGCTCCTACAATGAGCAGTTCTTC	CASSQGYTGSSYNEQFF